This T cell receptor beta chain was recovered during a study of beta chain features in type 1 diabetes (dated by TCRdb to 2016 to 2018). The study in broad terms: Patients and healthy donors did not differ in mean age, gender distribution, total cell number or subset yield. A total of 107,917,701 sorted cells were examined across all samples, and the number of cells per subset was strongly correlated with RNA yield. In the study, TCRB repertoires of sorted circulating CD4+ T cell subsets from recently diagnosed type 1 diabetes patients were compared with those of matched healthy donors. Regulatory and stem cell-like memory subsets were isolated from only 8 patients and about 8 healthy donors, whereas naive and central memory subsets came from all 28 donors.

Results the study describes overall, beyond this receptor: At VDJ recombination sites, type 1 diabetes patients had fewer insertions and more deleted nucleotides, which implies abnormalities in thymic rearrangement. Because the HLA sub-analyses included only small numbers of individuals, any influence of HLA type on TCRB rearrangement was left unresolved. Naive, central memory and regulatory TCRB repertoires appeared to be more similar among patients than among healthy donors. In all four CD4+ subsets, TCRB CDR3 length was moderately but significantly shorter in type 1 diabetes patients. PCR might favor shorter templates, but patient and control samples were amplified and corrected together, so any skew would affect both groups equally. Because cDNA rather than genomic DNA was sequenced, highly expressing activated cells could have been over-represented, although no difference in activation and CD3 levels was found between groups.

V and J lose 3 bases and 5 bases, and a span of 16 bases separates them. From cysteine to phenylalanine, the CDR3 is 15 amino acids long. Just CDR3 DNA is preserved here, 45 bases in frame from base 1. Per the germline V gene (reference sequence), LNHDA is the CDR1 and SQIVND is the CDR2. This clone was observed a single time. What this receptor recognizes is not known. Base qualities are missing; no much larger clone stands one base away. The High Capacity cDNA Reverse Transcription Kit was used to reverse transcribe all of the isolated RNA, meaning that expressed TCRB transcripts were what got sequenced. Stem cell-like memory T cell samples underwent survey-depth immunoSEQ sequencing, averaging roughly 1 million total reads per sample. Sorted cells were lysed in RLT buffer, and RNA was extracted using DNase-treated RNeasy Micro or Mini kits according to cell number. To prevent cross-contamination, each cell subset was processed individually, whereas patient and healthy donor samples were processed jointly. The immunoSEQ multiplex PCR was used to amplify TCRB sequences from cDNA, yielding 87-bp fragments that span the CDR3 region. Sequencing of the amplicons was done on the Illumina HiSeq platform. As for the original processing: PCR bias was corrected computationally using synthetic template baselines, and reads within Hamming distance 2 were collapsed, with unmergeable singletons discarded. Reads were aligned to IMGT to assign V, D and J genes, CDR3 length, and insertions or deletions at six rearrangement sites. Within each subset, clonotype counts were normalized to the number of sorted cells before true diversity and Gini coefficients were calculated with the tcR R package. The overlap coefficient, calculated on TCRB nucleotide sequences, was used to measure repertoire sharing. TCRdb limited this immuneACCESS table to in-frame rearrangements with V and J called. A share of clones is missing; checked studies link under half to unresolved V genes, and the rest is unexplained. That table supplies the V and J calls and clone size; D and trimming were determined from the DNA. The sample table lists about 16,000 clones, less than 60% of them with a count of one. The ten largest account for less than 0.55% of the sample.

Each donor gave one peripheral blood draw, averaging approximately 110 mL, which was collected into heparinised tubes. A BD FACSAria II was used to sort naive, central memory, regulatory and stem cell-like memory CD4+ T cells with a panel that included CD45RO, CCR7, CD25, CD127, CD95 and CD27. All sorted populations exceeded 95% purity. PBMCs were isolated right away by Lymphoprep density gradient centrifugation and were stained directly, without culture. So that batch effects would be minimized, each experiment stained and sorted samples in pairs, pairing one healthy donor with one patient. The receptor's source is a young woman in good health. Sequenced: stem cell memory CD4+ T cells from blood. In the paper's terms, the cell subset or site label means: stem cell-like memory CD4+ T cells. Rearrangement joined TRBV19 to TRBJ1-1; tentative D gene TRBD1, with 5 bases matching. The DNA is TGTGCCAGTAGTATTTCGGGCAGGGCCGAAACTGAAGCTTTCTTT. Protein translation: CASSISGRAETEAFF.